Presented here are 24 T cell receptor beta chains from one specimen sequenced in a study of regulatory T cells in long-lasting Graves disease. Documented time point: newly diagnosed GD, antithyroid drugs for less than 3 months. Generation of the TCR library employed RNA extracted from PBMCs. The TCR beta library used iRepertoire HTBI primers with Arm-PCR amplification of CDR3. TCRdb ran MiXCR on the multiplex PCR reads and lists one entry per CDR3 protein. The repertoire includes 560,000 or so distinct CDR3 sequences, 15% to 20% of them detected once, and 12% sits in the top ten. The same sample was also studied in work on T cells in Graves' hyperthyroidism and ophthalmopathy.

Here the sequenced sample was peripheral blood mononuclear cells (PBMCs), taken at new diagnosis, from a patient treated with antithyroid drugs. The receptors here all came from a young man with Graves disease.

This clonotype has at least ten counts. The chain uses TRBV12-3 or TRBV12-4 and TRBJ2-7, with D unclear. V dropped 5 bases and J dropped 2 bases, with 10 bases sitting between them. There are 13 residues in the CDR3. The CDR3 is CASSDRVTYEQYF. The CDR3 DNA is TGTGCCAGCAGTGACCGGGTAACCTACGAGCAGTACTTC.

The V call is TRBV4-2, the J call TRBJ2-7, with unresolved D. The CDR3 extends over 15 amino acids. The V gene's germline CDR1 is LGHNA and CDR2 YNFKEQ. The V gene lost 4 bases and the J gene lost 3 bases, with 16 bases spanning the gap. In DNA form, the CDR3 reads TGTGCCAGCAGCCTATTTTTACAGCCGAACTACGAGCAGTACTTC. It translates to CASSLFLQPNYEQYF.

The sample holds a few counts of this clonotype. The genes are TRBV2 and TRBJ1-5, with D hard to call. Per germline, CDR1 SNHLY and CDR2 FYNNEI. The ends were cut back, 3 bases at V and 2 bases at J, with 17 bases in the middle. The CDR3 consists of 17 residues. DNA of the CDR3: TGTGCCAGCAGTGACGGTGGAGGGCAGAGTGGCAATCAGCCCCAGCATTTT. Protein sequence: CASSDGGGQSGNQPQHF.

The sample holds a few counts of this clonotype. V and J are TRBV30 and TRBJ1-2; unclear D gene. CDR1 and CDR2 from the germline V gene are GTSNPN and SVGIG (reference sequence). This CDR3 contains 13 residues. V gave up 3 bases and J gave up 3 bases, with 11 bases separating them. This chain's CDR3 is CAWSGGRHYGYTF. The CDR3 region has the DNA TGTGCCTGGAGCGGTGGACGGCACTATGGCTACACCTTC.

This chain joins TRBV20-1 and TRBJ2-1; TRBD2 aligns across 8 bases. The CDR3 sequence is 15 residues long. The V and J ends lost 3 bases and 10 bases, in that order; junction bases with no gene match: 14. In germline, CDR1 is DFQATT, CDR2 SNEGSKA (reference sequence). Written as DNA, the CDR3 is TGCAGTGCTAGGGACTATAGCGGGGCTGGGGGGGAGCAGTTCTTC. Its protein product is CSARDYSGAGGEQFF.

In its sample, this clonotype was seen many times. The gene calls are TRBV28 and TRBJ1-5; 8 nucleotides match TRBD1. Germline assignment: CDR1 MDHEN and CDR2 SYDVKM. J gave up 0 bases and V 6 bases, and 19 bases lay outside the gene matches. CDR3 size: 20 residues. The CDR3 sequence: CASSIFWGTGDSFSNQPQHF. As DNA, the CDR3 is TGTGCCAGCAGCATTTTCTGGGGGACAGGAGATTCTTTTAGCAATCAGCCCCAGCATTTT.

This clonotype was observed many times. This chain's CDR3 is CASSGLTGSYNEQFF. DNA for the CDR3: TGCGCCAGCAGCGGCCTGACAGGGTCCTACAATGAGCAGTTCTTC. The chain couples TRBV5-1 to TRBJ2-1, with 7 bases identical to TRBD1. The V gene end was trimmed by 4 bases and the J gene end by 1 base; junction bases not matched to a gene: 5. The length of the CDR3 is 15 residues. The germline V gene encodes CDR1 SGHRS and CDR2 YFSETQ. Full variable domain (missing parts from reference TRBV5-1 and TRBJ2-1): KAGVTQTPRYLIKTRGQQVTLSCSPISGHRSVSWYQQTPGQGLQFLFEYFSETQRNKGNFPGRFSGRQFSNSRSEMNVSTLELGDSALYLCASSGLTGSYNEQFFGPGTRLTVL.

About this clonotype: A much larger clone sits a single nucleotide away, making a read error possible. A read error is likely, as this CDR3 ends without the conserved phenylalanine or tryptophan. The CDR3 bases are TGTGCCAGCAGCTTGAGAAGGGACGGCTACGAGCAGTACTCC. This encodes CASSLRRDGYEQYS. V gene TRBV7-2 combines with J gene TRBJ2-7, with D perhaps matching TRBD1 or TRBD2 (5 bases each). The V gene's germline CDR1 is SGHTA and CDR2 FQGNSA. The CDR3 totals 14 residues. Trimming pared 3 bases from V and 3 bases from J, leaving 12 bases between.

This clonotype was seen at least ten times. This sequence joins TRBV6-1 and TRBJ2-1, with 7 nucleotides matching TRBD2. This CDR3 has 15 residues. With 6 bases clipped from V and 4 bases from J, the junction kept 9 bases outside the gene matches. The V gene's germline CDR1 is MNHNS and CDR2 SASEGT. This CDR3 is CASRQSGNPYNEQFF. The CDR3 DNA reads as TGTGCCAGCAGACAAAGCGGGAATCCGTACAATGAGCAGTTCTTC.

The J gene is TRBJ1-1, the V gene TRBV19; D might be TRBD1 (5 bases). Germline lookup yields CDR1 LNHDA and CDR2 SQIVND (reference sequence). V lost 5 bases to trimming and J lost 9 bases, with 16 bases between them. The CDR3 has 13 amino acids. The CDR3 DNA reads TGTGCCAGTAGTGCCACGTCGTCGGACAAAGCTTTCTTT. Translating gives CASSATSSDKAFF.

This clonotype was found many times. This CDR3 is CSANTGGEQFF. The CDR3 DNA follows: TGCAGTGCTAACACTGGGGGTGAGCAGTTCTTC. The V gene is TRBV20-1, the J gene TRBJ2-1; possibly TRBD1 or TRBD2 for D (5 bases each). The CDR3 extends over 11 amino acids. Germline V lookup: CDR1 DFQATT, CDR2 SNEGSKA (reference sequence). V lost 4 bases, J lost 9 bases, and 10 bases lay in between.

About this clonotype: This likely comes from a read error, as the CDR3 has no conserved phenylalanine or tryptophan at its end. The chain uses TRBV12-3 or TRBV12-4 and TRBJ2-7, with D possibly matching TRBD1 (6 bases). The CDR3 is 12 residues long. CDR3 region: CVSRVTTGTQYL. The CDR3 DNA follows: TGTGTCAGCAGAGTAACAACCGGGACACAGTACCTC.

This clonotype was seen repeatedly, ten times or more. The chain employs TRBV3-1 and TRBJ1-5, with a tentative D call TRBD1 (6 bases). Trimming stripped 1 base from V and 7 bases from J, with 14 bases between. The length of the CDR3 is 15 residues. Per the germline V gene, CDR1 is LGHDT and CDR2 is YNNKEL (reference sequence). The CDR3 reads CASSQGRTVRQPQHF. CDR3 DNA sequence: TGTGCCAGCAGCCAAGGCCGGACAGTGCGCCAGCCCCAGCATTTT.

J is TRBJ2-7 and V is TRBV19; TRBD1 matches at 9 bases. Germline values: CDR1 LNHDA, CDR2 SQIVND (reference sequence). The CDR3 contains 16 residues. Germline trimming cut 4 bases from V and 1 base from J; bases unmatched to any gene: 8. The CDR3 loop is CASSTEDRGLSYEQYF. In nucleotides, the CDR3 is TGTGCCAGTAGTACTGAGGACAGGGGACTATCCTACGAGCAGTACTTC.

The J gene is TRBJ2-7, the V gene TRBV27; D could derive from TRBD1 or TRBD2 (5 bases each). V gave up 10 bases and J gave up 4 bases, with 14 bases separating them. The germline CDR1 and CDR2 sequences are MNHEY and SMNVEV (reference sequence). This CDR3 has 12 residues. For the CDR3, the DNA is TGTGCCAACGCCGGGACCCCTTACGAGCAGTACTTC. This sequence encodes CANAGTPYEQYF.

This clonotype was detected a few times. This sequence joins TRBV30 and TRBJ2-1; D is undetermined. This CDR3 spans 13 amino acids. V gave up 6 bases and J gave up 7 bases, with 16 bases separating them. The germline V gene encodes CDR1 GTSNPN and CDR2 SVGIG (reference sequence). As DNA, the CDR3 is TGTGCCTGCCCCTCGAGAAGGCGGAATGAGCAGTTCTTC. It is translated as CACPSRRRNEQFF.

This clonotype was recorded a few times. V and J are TRBV20-1 and TRBJ2-7; 7 bases fit TRBD1. Trimming cost V 1 base and J 3 bases; bases outside gene matches: 3. This CDR3 spans 13 amino acids. In germline, CDR1 is DFQATT, CDR2 SNEGSKA (reference sequence). In DNA form, the CDR3 reads TGCAGTGCTAGAGGACAGGGTATCTACGAGCAGTACTTC. Translated: CSARGQGIYEQYF.

This clonotype was seen many times. V usage is TRBV10-3 and J usage is TRBJ2-7; D is perhaps TRBD1 or TRBD2 (5 bases each). Germline V gives CDR1 ENHRY, CDR2 SYGVKD. CDR3 length: 14 residues. V dropped 2 bases and J dropped 0 bases, with 8 bases sitting between them. This CDR3 reads CAISEEGSSYEQYF. As DNA, the CDR3 is TGTGCCATCAGTGAGGAGGGGAGCTCCTACGAGCAGTACTTC.

This clonotype was counted many times. The chain combines TRBV11-2 with TRBJ2-3; the D is unclear. The CDR3 is 16 amino acids. CDR1 and CDR2 from the germline V gene are SGHAT and FQNNGV. The germline V and J ends were trimmed by 0 bases and 4 bases, with 14 bases remaining between them. CDR3 in amino acids: CASSLDEAAQPDTQYF. For the CDR3, the DNA is TGTGCCAGCAGCTTAGATGAGGCAGCCCAGCCAGATACGCAGTATTTT.

The chain uses TRBV7-8 and TRBJ1-2; D call uncertain. The CDR3 totals 13 residues. V was pared by 8 bases and J by 0 bases, with 10 bases between. Germline lookup yields CDR1 SGHVS and CDR2 FQNEAQ. The CDR3 nucleotides are TGTGCCAGCCGCCCCCGGTCTAACTATGGCTACACCTTC. Protein sequence: CASRPRSNYGYTF.

The chain couples TRBV29-1 to TRBJ1-5; 9 bases are a match to TRBD1. The V segment lost 4 bases and the J segment 4 bases; nucleotides outside the gene matches: 2. Germline CDR1 is SQVTM and CDR2 is ANQGSEA. The CDR3 is 13 amino acids. CDR3 in amino acids: CSVGQGENQPQHF. CDR3 bases: TGCAGCGTTGGACAGGGGGAAAATCAGCCCCAGCATTTT.

This clonotype has a handful of counts. J is TRBJ2-7 and V is TRBV11-2; 13 bases align to TRBD2. Judging by the DNA end, TRBJ2-5 fits better; the J call may be wrong. The length of the CDR3 is 18 residues. Per germline, CDR1 SGHAT and CDR2 FQNNGV. The CDR3: CASSPGLAGVGRKETQYF. As DNA, the CDR3 is TGTGCCAGCAGCCCCGGACTAGCGGGAGTAGGACGGAAAGAGACCCAGTACTTC.

As concerns this clonotype: A much larger clone sits a single nucleotide away, making a read error possible. The chain uses TRBV6-5 and TRBJ1-5, with D hard to call. V was shortened by 4 bases and J by 1 base, with 14 bases between the two germline ends. The germline gives CDR1 MNHEY, CDR2 SVGAGI. The CDR3 totals 16 residues. The CDR3 here is CASSCPGQWSNQPQHF. The CDR3 DNA reads TGTGCCAGCAGTTGCCCCGGGCAGTGGAGCAATCAGCCCCAGCATTTT.

This clonotype was recorded at least ten times. The CDR3 sequence is CASSPEAGSYEQYF. The CDR3 nucleotides read TGCGCCAGCAGCCCGGAGGCGGGTAGTTACGAGCAGTACTTC. The genes are TRBV5-1 and TRBJ2-7; tentative D call: TRBD2 (5 bases). The CDR3 totals 14 residues. V gave up 4 bases and J gave up 4 bases, with 15 bases separating them. CDR1 is SGHRS and CDR2 is YFSETQ in the germline V gene.